The rows below give T cell receptor beta chains drawn from one sample of a study of brain T cells in children with intractable seizures. Profiled with immunoSEQ multiplex PCR; TCRdb holds only in-frame clones, not every one. The sample contains about 340,000 clones, over 85% of which appear only once. The sample was peripheral blood, taken 4 to 6 months after surgery. All receptors derive from a boy younger than two with tuberous sclerosis and intractable seizures. Both conserved end residues are part of each CDR3. A D gene is named only where the DNA matches it firmly. Some rows mark clone size as missing; the rest say once, few, many or name a class of expanded clone.

V gene	clone size	D gene	J gene	CDR3 protein	CDR3 DNA
TRBV5-6	.	.	TRBJ2-7	CASRNTGYYEQYF	TGTGCCAGCAGAAATACAGGGTACTACGAGCAGTACTTC
TRBV3-1/TRBV3-2	.	TRBD1	TRBJ1-6	CASSQTTGSQPLHF	TGTGCCAGCAGCCAAACGACAGGGTCGCAACCCCTCCACTTT
TRBV24-1	once	TRBD1	TRBJ2-3	CATGRTGDSTDTQYF	TGTGCCACCGGGCGAACAGGGGACAGCACAGATACGCAGTATTTT
TRBV5-1	once	TRBD2	TRBJ2-5	CASSPWTSGGFRETQYF	TGCGCCAGCAGCCCATGGACTAGCGGGGGTTTTAGGGAGACCCAGTACTTC
TRBV2	once	.	TRBJ2-1	CATLRGSYNEQFF	TGTGCCACACTTCGGGGCTCCTACAATGAGCAGTTCTTC
TRBV3-1/TRBV3-2	.	TRBD1	TRBJ1-1	CASSQEAGGTEAFF	TGTGCCAGCAGCCAAGAGGCAGGGGGCACTGAAGCTTTCTTT
TRBV2	once	.	TRBJ1-1	CVNDRCVSEAFF	TGTGTCAACGACAGGTGTGTTAGTGAAGCTTTCTTT
TRBV29-1	.	.	TRBJ1-1	CSVVVLGLNTEAFF	TGCAGCGTTGTAGTTTTAGGTCTGAACACTGAAGCTTTCTTT
TRBV29-1	.	.	TRBJ2-7	CSVTGFHEQYF	TGCAGCGTCACAGGTTTCCACGAGCAGTACTTC
TRBV19	.	.	TRBJ2-1	CASSIVVKGEQFF	TGTGCCAGTAGTATAGTGGTAAAGGGCGAGCAGTTCTTC
TRBV27	.	TRBD2	TRBJ2-5	CASSLASGGAIETQYF	TGTGCCAGCAGTTTGGCTAGCGGGGGGGCAATTGAGACCCAGTACTTC
TRBV7-9	.	.	TRBJ2-5	CASSLGYGALQETQYF	TGTGCCAGCAGCTTAGGGTACGGAGCCCTCCAAGAGACCCAGTACTTC
TRBV6-5	.	TRBD1	TRBJ2-1	CASSYDRGAAYNEQFF	TGTGCCAGCAGTTACGACAGGGGGGCTGCCTACAATGAGCAGTTCTTC
TRBV9	.	.	TRBJ1-1	CASINGFTEAFF	TGTGCCAGCATCAACGGGTTCACTGAAGCTTTCTTT
TRBV10-3	.	.	TRBJ2-3	CAISVGSPTDTQYF	TGTGCCATCAGTGTTGGCTCTCCCACAGATACGCAGTATTTT
TRBV18	.	.	TRBJ2-7	CASSPRSAMYEQYF	TGTGCCAGCTCACCACGCTCAGCAATGTACGAGCAGTACTTC
TRBV7-2	.	.	TRBJ1-1	CASSLVWMNTEAFF	TGTGCCAGCAGCTTGGTCTGGATGAACACTGAAGCTTTCTTT
TRBV24-1	.	TRBD1	TRBJ2-2	CATSDSSGGVEELFF	TGTGCCACCAGTGATTCCTCAGGGGGTGTTGAGGAGCTGTTTTTT
TRBV20-1	.	.	TRBJ2-7	CSARANEQYF	TGCAGTGCTAGAGCCAACGAGCAGTACTTC
TRBV6-6	.	TRBD2	TRBJ2-5	CASSPSRLAGGEETQYF	TGTGCCAGCAGTCCTTCACGACTAGCGGGAGGGGAAGAGACCCAGTACTTC
TRBV28	.	.	TRBJ1-1	CASSLGEADLLNTEAFF	TGTGCCAGCAGTTTAGGAGAGGCAGATCTTCTAAACACTGAAGCTTTCTTT
TRBV4-1	once	.	TRBJ2-4	CASSQGTLAGLAKNIQYF	TGCGCCAGCAGCCAAGGAACTTTGGCAGGTCTCGCCAAAAACATTCAGTACTTC
TRBV5-1	.	.	TRBJ2-1	CASSETQGGEQFF	TGCGCCAGCAGCGAAACCCAAGGGGGTGAGCAGTTCTTC
TRBV5-6	.	.	TRBJ1-1	CASSLADRRAFF	TGTGCCAGCAGCTTGGCAGACAGACGAGCTTTCTTT
TRBV7-8	.	TRBD2	TRBJ2-7	CASSRAGLHYEQYF	TGTGCCAGCAGCCGAGCGGGACTCCACTACGAGCAGTACTTC
TRBV7-9	.	.	TRBJ1-2	CASSLIPVGGTF	TGTGCCAGCAGCTTAATACCGGTCGGGGGCACCTTC
TRBV27	.	.	TRBJ1-5	CASSLSGPLSNQPQHF	TGTGCCAGCAGTCTGTCCGGACCTCTTAGCAATCAGCCCCAGCATTTT
TRBV27	.	.	TRBJ1-4	CASSATANEKLFF	TGTGCCAGCAGCGCGACAGCTAATGAAAAACTGTTTTTT
TRBV24-1	few	.	TRBJ1-2	CATSDTLTRGYTF	TGTGCCACCAGTGATACGCTGACAAGGGGCTACACCTTC
TRBV4-1	.	.	TRBJ1-2	CASSQEARALNGYGYTF	TGCGCCAGCAGCCAAGAGGCCCGGGCCCTAAATGGCTATGGCTACACCTTC
TRBV27	.	.	TRBJ2-6	CASSSSGSGANVLTF	.
TRBV6-5	once	.	TRBJ2-7	CASSPVGGLEQYF	TGTGCCAGCAGTCCCGTCGGGGGACTGGAGCAGTACTTC
TRBV11-2	.	.	TRBJ2-5	CASSLEGQTKTQYF	TGTGCCAGCAGCTTAGAGGGCCAGACGAAGACCCAGTACTTC
TRBV3-1/TRBV3-2	.	.	TRBJ1-2	CASSPPGTNYGYTF	TGTGCCAGCAGCCCCCCGGGGACTAACTATGGCTACACCTTC
TRBV29-1	.	TRBD1	TRBJ2-1	CSAGTGDEQFF	TGCAGCGCTGGGACAGGGGATGAGCAGTTCTTC
TRBV6-5	.	.	TRBJ2-7	CASSRGPFYEQYF	TGTGCCAGCAGTAGGGGACCTTTCTACGAGCAGTACTTC
TRBV30	once	.	TRBJ1-4	CAWSVGGQEKLFF	TGTGCCTGGAGTGTAGGGGGGCAGGAAAAACTGTTTTTT
TRBV7-9	.	TRBD2	TRBJ2-1	CASSLFRGRDNEQFF	TGTGCCAGCAGCTTATTCCGCGGGAGAGACAATGAGCAGTTCTTC
TRBV5-1	.	.	TRBJ2-7	CASSNGVSYEQYF	TGCGCCAGCAGCAACGGGGTTTCCTACGAGCAGTACTTC
TRBV29-1	.	.	TRBJ1-2	CSVEASPSYGYTF	TGCAGCGTTGAGGCTTCCCCATCCTATGGCTACACCTTC
TRBV9	.	TRBD1	TRBJ1-1	CASSGLAGGRTEAFF	TGTGCCAGCAGCGGGTTGGCAGGGGGACGGACTGAAGCTTTCTTT
TRBV20-1	.	.	TRBJ1-5	CSASGASNQPQHF	TGCAGTGCTAGTGGGGCTAGCAATCAGCCCCAGCATTTT
TRBV6-6	once	.	TRBJ2-3	CASTPGQTFTDTQYF	TGTGCCAGCACCCCAGGACAAACCTTCACAGATACGCAGTATTTT
TRBV5-3	.	TRBD2	TRBJ2-2	CARSLTSGRAGELFF	TGTGCCAGAAGCTTAACTAGCGGGAGGGCCGGGGAGCTGTTTTTT
TRBV5-8	.	.	TRBJ2-7	CASSFRQGYVEQYF	TGTGCCAGCAGCTTCCGGCAGGGGTACGTGGAGCAGTACTTC
TRBV12-3/TRBV12-4	.	.	TRBJ2-1	CASSSSSYNEQFF	TGTGCCAGCAGTTCGAGCTCCTACAATGAGCAGTTCTTC
TRBV18	.	.	TRBJ2-5	CASSPWDLRRETQYF	TGTGCCAGCTCACCATGGGACCTCAGGAGGGAGACCCAGTACTTC
TRBV9	.	TRBD1	TRBJ1-5	CASSVVTGRHSNQPQHF	TGTGCCAGCAGCGTAGTGACAGGGAGACATAGCAATCAGCCCCAGCATTTT
TRBV7-2	.	.	TRBJ2-7	CASTPEAGQISYEQYF	TGTGCCAGCACCCCAGAGGCGGGACAAATATCCTACGAGCAGTACTTC
TRBV15	.	TRBD1	TRBJ1-5	CATSIVGQGLQPQHF	TGTGCCACCAGCATTGTAGGACAGGGTTTACAGCCCCAGCATTTT
TRBV5-1	.	.	TRBJ1-4	CASSPSYRVSDEKLFF	TGCGCCAGCAGCCCTTCTTACAGGGTATCTGATGAAAAACTGTTTTTT
TRBV9	.	.	TRBJ1-1	CASSVSFSTEAFF	TGTGCCAGCAGCGTATCCTTTAGCACTGAAGCTTTCTTT
TRBV30	.	TRBD2	TRBJ2-1	CAWTTSGGANEQFF	TGTGCCTGGACCACTAGCGGGGGGGCCAATGAGCAGTTCTTC
TRBV27	.	TRBD2	TRBJ2-7	CASSLSGLAVYYEQYF	TGTGCCAGCAGTTTATCGGGTCTAGCGGTCTACTACGAGCAGTACTTC
TRBV19	.	TRBD1	TRBJ1-1	CASSTPDRGPEAFF	TGTGCCAGTAGTACCCCGGACAGGGGCCCTGAAGCTTTCTTT